The 22 T cell receptor beta chains below all came from one sample that was sequenced in a study of response to subunit inactivated influenza vaccine. TCRdb re-analysed the RT-PCR reads in MiXCR, keeping a single row per CDR3 protein. The sample lists about 570,000 distinct CDR3 sequences; about an eighth were seen once. The sample consisted of PBMCs from blood, taken on the day of vaccination. Receptors were obtained from a man aged 50 to 60 who received an inactivated influenza vaccine.

This clonotype was seen at least ten times. The rearrangement joins TRBV20-1 to TRBJ2-2; TRBD1 aligns across 7 bases. This CDR3 has 15 residues. After removal of 3 bases from V and 5 bases from J, the junction contained 9 bases not matched to a gene. In germline, CDR1 is DFQATT, CDR2 SNEGSKA (reference sequence). This CDR3 is CSARGTVRRTGELFF. In nucleotides, the CDR3 is TGCAGTGCTAGGGGGACAGTGAGGCGGACCGGGGAGCTGTTTTTT.

This sequence joins TRBV5-1 and TRBJ2-1; TRBD1 matches 11 bases. Germline V gene sequence: CDR1 SGHRS, CDR2 YFSETQ. The CDR3 sequence is 14 residues long. J lost 9 bases, V lost 5 bases, and 7 bases had no gene match. The CDR3 spells CASRLGTGGAEQFF. In DNA, the CDR3 is TGCGCCAGCAGACTCGGGACAGGGGGGGCTGAGCAGTTCTTC.

This clonotype was observed a handful of times. The chain links TRBV6-6 to TRBJ1-4; 7 bases match TRBD1. From germline, CDR1 is MNHNY and CDR2 SVGAGI (reference sequence). The trim removed 7 bases at V and 4 bases at J, leaving 3 bases unmatched. CDR3 size: 13 residues. The CDR3 spells CASKTGLNEKLFF. The CDR3, as DNA: TGTGCCAGCAAGACAGGGCTTAATGAAAAACTGTTTTTT.

The rearrangement joins TRBV12-3 or TRBV12-4 to TRBJ2-5, with D possibly matching TRBD2 (5 bases). The CDR3 has 16 amino acids. V was clipped by 5 bases and J by 3 bases, with 19 bases between them. CDR3 in DNA: TGTGCCAGCAGTCCGGGCCTCGGACTCGTAAAAGAGACCCAGTACTTC. It yields the protein CASSPGLGLVKETQYF.

The chain carries TRBV3-1 and TRBJ2-2; weak D call: TRBD1 (5 bases). The length of the CDR3 is 17 residues. V was shortened by 0 bases and J by 0 bases, with 11 bases between the two germline ends. Looked up from germline, CDR1 is LGHDT and CDR2 is YNNKEL (reference sequence). The CDR3 loop is CASSQDMGRSNTGELFF. CDR3 in DNA: TGTGCCAGCAGCCAAGATATGGGGCGGTCGAACACCGGGGAGCTGTTTTTT.

CDR3 nucleotides: TGTGCCAGCAGCCGAGGGTCAGATACGCAGTATTTT. Protein sequence: CASSRGSDTQYF. The chain uses TRBV7-2 and TRBJ2-3; TRBD2 is a possible D gene (5 bases). With 5 bases removed from V and 4 bases from J, the gap between germline ends came to 7 bases. Germline-derived CDR1 and CDR2 are SGHTA and FQGNSA. The CDR3 contains 12 residues.

In its sample, this clonotype was seen a few times. V gene TRBV7-8 combines with J gene TRBJ2-7; 8 positions match TRBD1. Germline V gene lookup returns CDR1 SGHVS and CDR2 FQNEAQ. J was trimmed by 0 bases and V by 1 base; bases with no gene match: 5. The CDR3 runs 16 residues. CDR3 DNA: TGTGCCAGCAGCTTAGTTCGACAGGGGAGCTCCTACGAGCAGTACTTC. Translating gives CASSLVRQGSSYEQYF.

Details on this clonotype: The junction and the germline gene differ at one end; a read error may be behind it. The rearrangement links TRBV27 to TRBJ2-1; a possible D gene is TRBD2 (5 bases). Germline-derived CDR1 and CDR2 are MNHEY and SMNVEV (reference sequence). The length of the CDR3 is 14 residues. The CDR3 DNA reads TGTGCCAGCAGTACTAGAGCATCCTACAAGGAGCAGTTCTTC. Protein: CASSTRASYKEQFF.

The J gene is TRBJ2-5, the V gene TRBV4-2, with TRBD2 matching over 8 bases. The CDR3 spans 14 residues. Germline CDR1 LGHNA, CDR2 YNFKEQ. With 2 bases clipped from V and 3 bases from J, the junction kept 2 bases outside the gene matches. The CDR3 DNA follows: TGTGCCAGCAGCCAAATAGCGGGGAAAGAGACCCAGTACTTC. It translates to CASSQIAGKETQYF.

A few counts support this clonotype. The chain carries TRBV3-1 and TRBJ2-7, with 11 bases matching TRBD2. V dropped 1 base and J dropped 4; count of bases not matched to a gene: 12. Germline V gene data show CDR1 as LGHDT and CDR2 as YNNKEL (reference sequence). The length of the CDR3 is 18 residues. This CDR3 is CASSQALAGGRALYEQYF. The CDR3 DNA follows: TGTGCCAGCAGCCAAGCGCTAGCGGGAGGACGAGCCCTTTACGAGCAGTACTTC.

The sample holds a few counts of this clonotype. The V call is TRBV6-2 or TRBV6-3, the J call TRBJ2-1, with D perhaps TRBD2 (6 bases). The V end lost 8 bases, the J end lost 6 bases, and 14 bases lay between the germline ends. The CDR3 sequence is 13 residues long. Germline CDR1 MNHEY, CDR2 SVGEGT. CDR3 in amino acids: CASREIGRNEQFF. DNA for the CDR3: TGTGCCAGCCGGGAGATCGGCCGCAATGAGCAGTTCTTC.

This chain connects TRBV6-1 to TRBJ2-7; D possibly corresponds to TRBD2 (6 bases). This CDR3 is 13 amino acids long. Germline lookup yields CDR1 MNHNS and CDR2 SASEGT. V lost 5 bases to trimming and J lost 2 bases, with 10 bases between them. The DNA for the CDR3 is TGTGCCAGCAGTCGGGAGACTGCCTACGAGCAGTACTTC. This gives the protein CASSRETAYEQYF.

This clonotype was observed a few times. V gene TRBV20-1 combines with J gene TRBJ2-3; a possible D gene is TRBD2 (5 bases). The ends were cut back, 0 bases at V and 2 bases at J, with 9 bases in the middle. The CDR3 is 14 residues long. Per the germline V gene, CDR1 is DFQATT and CDR2 is SNEGSKA (reference sequence). The CDR3 loop is CSARDQRSTDTQYF. CDR3 sequence (DNA): TGCAGTGCTAGAGATCAGCGGTCCACAGATACGCAGTATTTT.

This clonotype occurred a few times. The chain recombines TRBV15 with TRBJ1-6; no clear D gene. CDR3 size: 17 residues. V was cut by 0 bases and J by 7 bases, with 16 bases left in between. CDR1 and CDR2 (germline): LNHNV, YYDKDF (reference sequence). The CDR3 nucleotides are TGTGCCACCAGCAGAGATACCGGACGAAGTTCGAATTCACCCCTCCACTTT. Its translation is CATSRDTGRSSNSPLHF.

The chain has TRBV20-1 and TRBJ2-3; tentatively, D is TRBD1 or TRBD2 (5 bases each). CDR1 and CDR2 (germline): DFQATT, SNEGSKA (reference sequence). CDR3 length: 16 residues. V was trimmed by 5 bases and J by 2 bases, leaving 20 bases between them. DNA for the CDR3: TGCAGTGCTGGGGGAAGTTGGGGGTTTAACACAGATACGCAGTATTTT. Translating it yields CSAGGSWGFNTDTQYF.

The rearrangement links TRBV21-1 to TRBJ2-3. Judging by the DNA end, TRBJ1-5 fits better; the J call may be wrong. TRBV21-1 is tagged as a pseudogene. The CDR3 is 16 amino acids. This chain's CDR3 is CASSKVNHGGTDTQHF. CDR3 bases: TGTGCCAGCAGCAAAGTCAATCACGGGGGCACAGATACGCAGCATTTT.

This clonotype came up a few times. The V gene is TRBV11-2, the J gene TRBJ2-3; unclear D gene. V lost 5 bases and J lost 2, with 17 bases in between. Per the germline V gene, CDR1 is SGHAT and CDR2 is FQNNGV. The CDR3 has 16 amino acids. Here the CDR3 reads CASSPLQVFHTDTQYF. The CDR3 region has the DNA TGTGCCAGCAGCCCGTTGCAGGTGTTCCACACAGATACGCAGTATTTT.

This chain connects TRBV20-1 to TRBJ2-3, with 8 bases that match TRBD2. In germline, CDR1 is DFQATT, CDR2 SNEGSKA (reference sequence). The CDR3 has 14 residues. CDR3 DNA: TGCAGGACCACTAGCGGACTCTCCTCAGATACGCAGTATTTT. This sequence encodes CRTTSGLSSDTQYF.

This clonotype was seen ten or more times. The chain carries TRBV5-8 and TRBJ1-5; possible D gene TRBD1, 5 bases. Per germline, CDR1 SGHTS and CDR2 YDEGEE. V gave up 1 base and J gave up 7 bases, with 9 bases separating them. This CDR3 region has 13 residues. CDR3 region: CASSLTAGQPQHF. The DNA for the CDR3 is TGTGCCAGCAGCTTGACGGCAGGGCAGCCCCAGCATTTT.

The chain joins TRBV5-1 to TRBJ2-7, with 9 bases fitting TRBD1. V was pared by 4 bases and J by 6 bases, with 11 bases of the junction left unmatched. Germline loops: CDR1 SGHRS, CDR2 YFSETQ. The CDR3 is made up of 15 amino acids. For the CDR3, the DNA is TGCGCCAGCAGCACTACAGGGGGCTATTCTCGCGAGCAGTACTTC. It codes for CASSTTGGYSREQYF.

This sequence joins TRBV20-1 and TRBJ2-7, with D possibly being TRBD2 (8 bases). V was pared by 2 bases and J by 3 bases, with 20 bases between. CDR3 length: 16 residues. From germline, CDR1 is DFQATT and CDR2 SNEGSKA (reference sequence). The CDR3 reads CSARSTGLAGGYEQYF. The CDR3 nucleotides are TGCAGTGCTAGATCGACAGGGTTGGCGGGAGGCTACGAGCAGTACTTC.

The chain couples TRBV25-1 to TRBJ2-7; D gene unclear. The germline V gene encodes CDR1 MGHDK and CDR2 SYGVNS. This CDR3 comprises 13 residues. The V end was cut by 5 bases, the J end by 4 bases, with 12 bases between. The CDR3 spells CASSPPIDYEQYF. CDR3 bases: TGTGCCAGCAGTCCTCCGATAGATTACGAGCAGTACTTC.